The source of this T cell receptor (beta chain) is a study of CD8 T cells in ankylosing spondylitis. TCRdb ran MiXCR on the 5' RACE reads and lists one entry per CDR3 protein. Seen here are about 150,000 distinct CDR3 sequences, roughly 44% observed once, and the top ten hold roughly 15%. Whole-study findings and limits: In reactive arthritis synovial fluid and blood, some motif variants had been reported before. A motif in TCR beta, a set of 8 or 9 highly homologous variants, appeared characteristic of ankylosing spondylitis blood. As reported, disease-linked clones showed significant enrichment in matched ankylosing spondylitis synovial fluid.

As for this clonotype: Its matching antigen is unknown.

This CDR3 has 14 amino acids. Per germline, CDR1 MNHEY and CDR2 SMNVEV (reference sequence). Trimming took 4 bases from V and 9 from J, leaving 18 bases between them. The genes are TRBV27 and TRBJ2-5, with no clear D. The sequencing input was synovial fluid, either unsorted or a sorted T cell fraction (not recorded which). This TCR derives from a male donor with ankylosing spondylitis. The chain's CDR3 is CASSSSRYPVAQYF. The CDR3 nucleotides read TGTGCCAGCAGTTCCTCTAGGTACCCGGTTGCCCAGTACTTC.